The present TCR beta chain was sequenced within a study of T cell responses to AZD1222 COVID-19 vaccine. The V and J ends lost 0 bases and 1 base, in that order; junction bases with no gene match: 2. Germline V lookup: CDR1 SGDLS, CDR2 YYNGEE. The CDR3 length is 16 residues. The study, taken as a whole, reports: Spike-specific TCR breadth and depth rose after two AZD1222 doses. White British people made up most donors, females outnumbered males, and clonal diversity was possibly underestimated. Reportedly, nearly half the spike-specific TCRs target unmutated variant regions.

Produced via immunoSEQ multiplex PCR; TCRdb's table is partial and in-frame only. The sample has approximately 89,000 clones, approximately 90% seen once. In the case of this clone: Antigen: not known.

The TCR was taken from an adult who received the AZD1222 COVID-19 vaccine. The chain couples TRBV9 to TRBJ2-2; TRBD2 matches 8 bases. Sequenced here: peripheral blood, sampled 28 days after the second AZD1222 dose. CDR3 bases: TGTGCCAGCAGCGTAGCAGCGGGGGTGAACACCGGGGAGCTGTTTTTT. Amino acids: CASSVAAGVNTGELFF.